This T cell receptor beta chain stems from a study of blood T cells in healthy people across ages. General study results and limits: Strong correlation linked observed beta diversity and percent naive T cells. It was not possible, with unsorted PBMCs, to conclusively compare naive and antigen-experienced cells.

Isolation per sample recovered at least 7 million PBMCs. Concerning this clonotype itself: The target antigen is unknown.

This CDR3 has 15 amino acids. Trimming at V came to 9 bases and at J to 1 base, leaving 11 bases not matched to a gene. Germline values: CDR1 MNHEY, CDR2 SMNVEV (reference sequence). A second 7 to 11 cycle PCR used barcoded and J-beta primers. TCRdb redid the calling of the 5' RACE reads with MiXCR, one entry per CDR3 protein. Counted here are 1.8 million or so distinct CDR3 sequences, 30% to 40% occurring once; the ten biggest clones make up 20% to 25%. The sequence came from a human donor in good health. V gene TRBV27 combines with J gene TRBJ2-7, with 8 bases matching TRBD1. What was sequenced was blood. The DNA of the CDR3 is TGTGCCAGTCCTAACGACAGGGGTAAATCCTACGAGCAGTACTTC. This codes for CASPNDRGKSYEQYF.